Presented here are 11 T cell receptor beta chains from one specimen sequenced in a study of T cells in Graves' hyperthyroidism and ophthalmopathy. TCR beta CDR3 region amplification was performed from RNA transcripts. The HTBI primer set was used in a first-round RT-PCR of the TCR CDR3. TCRdb redid the calling of the multiplex PCR reads with MiXCR, one entry per CDR3 protein. The sample lists more than 450,000 distinct CDR3 sequences; about 20% were seen once. Sequenced input: blood. These receptors were collected from a man aged 40-49 years with Graves' ophthalmopathy.

The CDR3 sequence is CAISDPAGRVGSPLHF. CDR3 coding DNA: TGTGCCATCAGTGACCCGGCGGGCAGGGTGGGTTCACCCCTCCACTTT. The chain is built from TRBV10-3 and TRBJ1-6; TRBD1 is a possible D gene (5 bases). The V end was cut by 3 bases, the J end by 9 bases, with 18 bases between. The CDR3 consists of 16 residues. CDR1 and CDR2 (germline): ENHRY, SYGVKD.

This clonotype was counted many times. The chain employs TRBV18 and TRBJ2-1; no clear D gene. The CDR3 length is 12 residues. Trimming shortened V by 1 base and J by 7 bases, and 5 bases separated the two germline ends. Germline values: CDR1 KGHSH, CDR2 LQKENI. CDR3 amino acids: CASSPLENEQFF. Here the CDR3 DNA reads TGTGCCAGCTCACCACTTGAAAATGAGCAGTTCTTC.

At least ten counts were recorded for this clonotype. The chain uses TRBV10-3 and TRBJ1-1; D perhaps matches TRBD1 (5 bases). Trimming stripped 2 bases from V and 10 bases from J, with 17 bases between. The V gene's germline CDR1 is ENHRY and CDR2 SYGVKD. This CDR3 comprises 14 residues. The CDR3 is CAISEPTVGTGAFF. In nucleotides, the CDR3 is TGTGCCATCAGTGAGCCCACCGTAGGTACAGGAGCTTTCTTT.

Many counts were recorded for this clonotype. The chain employs TRBV2 and TRBJ2-3; 10 bases line up with TRBD2. This CDR3 region has 14 residues. Germline V gives CDR1 SNHLY, CDR2 FYNNEI. V trimming: 5 bases; J trimming: 6 bases; junction bases outside the gene matches: 5. The DNA for the CDR3 is TGTGCCAGCAGTAGCGGGGGGGCCCCCGATACGCAGTATTTT. Translated: CASSSGGAPDTQYF.

The chain couples TRBV2 to TRBJ2-7; D remains unclear. This CDR3 has 13 residues. Trimming took 8 bases from V and 0 from J, leaving 11 bases between them. CDR1 and CDR2 from the germline V gene are SNHLY and FYNNEI. The CDR3 DNA reads TGTGCCAGCTCCTATCGAAACTCCTACGAGCAGTACTTC. It specifies CASSYRNSYEQYF.

This clonotype came up many times. The chain uses TRBV28 and TRBJ2-5, with 8 bases fitting TRBD1. The CDR3 has 13 residues. Germline V gene lookup returns CDR1 MDHEN and CDR2 SYDVKM. The ends lost 4 bases at V and 5 bases at J; junction bases unmatched: 3. CDR3 sequence: CASSSGGWETQYF. The CDR3 bases are TGTGCCAGCAGTTCAGGGGGCTGGGAGACCCAGTACTTC.

This clonotype has a handful of counts. The V call is TRBV30, the J call TRBJ1-6; 7 bases are shared with TRBD1. V dropped 5 bases and J dropped 10; count of bases not matched to a gene: 17. This CDR3 is built from 16 residues. CDR1 is GTSNPN and CDR2 is SVGIG in the germline V gene (reference sequence). CDR3 nucleotide sequence: TGTGCCTGGCGACAGTTCGGCGCAGGGGGACGGTCACCCCTCCACTTT. Its translation is CAWRQFGAGGRSPLHF.

This clonotype was seen only a few times. V and J are TRBV20-1 and TRBJ1-1; D gene ambiguous. With 6 bases removed from V and 0 bases from J, the gap between germline ends came to 17 bases. The CDR3 consists of 15 residues. The germline CDR1 and CDR2 sequences are DFQATT and SNEGSKA (reference sequence). The CDR3 region has the DNA TGCAGTGCGTTGACGGGAACCTTCTTGAACACTGAAGCTTTCTTT. It yields the protein CSALTGTFLNTEAFF.

This clonotype was seen many times. V gene TRBV2 combines with J gene TRBJ2-7; 7 nucleotides match TRBD1. V was clipped by 5 bases and J by 3 bases; unmatched bases: 4. The germline V gene encodes CDR1 SNHLY and CDR2 FYNNEI. The CDR3 runs to 13 residues. CDR3 coding DNA: TGTGCCAGCAGTCGGGACAGCTACTACGAGCAGTACTTC. Protein: CASSRDSYYEQYF.

The chain couples TRBV19 to TRBJ2-3; D is possibly TRBD1 (6 bases). V gave up 7 bases and J gave up 5 bases, with 13 bases separating them. The CDR3 consists of 13 residues. CDR1 and CDR2 (germline): LNHDA, SQIVND (reference sequence). Here the CDR3 DNA reads TGTGCCAGTACCACAGGGTACGAAGATACGCAGTATTTT. Translating it yields CASTTGYEDTQYF. The full variable domain, rest sourced from reference TRBV19 and TRBJ2-3, is DGGITQSPKYLFRKEGQNVTLSCEQNLNHDAMYWYRQDPGQGLRLIYYSQIVNDFQKGDIAEGYSVSREKKESFPLTVTSAQKNPTAFYLCASTTGYEDTQYFGPGTRLTVL.

In this sample, this clonotype turned up a few times. The chain carries TRBV9 and TRBJ2-3; unclear D gene. V was trimmed by 0 bases and J by 0 bases, leaving 8 bases between them. Germline V gene lookup returns CDR1 SGDLS and CDR2 YYNGEE. This CDR3 is built from 15 residues. Here the CDR3 reads CASSVEPGSTDTQYF. The CDR3 nucleotides read TGTGCCAGCAGCGTAGAGCCCGGGAGCACAGATACGCAGTATTTT.